The entry below gives a single TCR beta chain sequence along with its context. V was trimmed by 5 bases and J by 7 bases, leaving 18 bases between them. This CDR3 comprises 14 residues. The germline V gene encodes CDR1 LNHDA and CDR2 SQIVND (reference sequence). The data stem from a study of blood T cell repertoires in COVID-19. Study context: T cells, B-cell-depleted T cells, or PBMCs provided the cDNA or gDNA that served as material.

In the authors' workflow: Nucleated cell number was recorded as an estimate derived from reference gene primer amplification. The assay was immunoSEQ multiplex PCR, and TCRdb's table has in-frame clones only and misses some. D and trimming were read from the DNA, whereas the V and J calls and clone size are those reported in that table. The table includes some 300,000 clones, about nine tenths detected once. The sequenced sample consisted of peripheral blood. The chain links TRBV19 to TRBJ2-7; the D gene is possibly TRBD2 (6 bases). The source is a man between 18 and 35 years old with active or convalescent COVID-19. CDR3 nucleotide sequence: TGTGCCAGTAGTCTGGGGGGTAGGGAAGGGGAGCAGTACTTC. It is translated as CASSLGGREGEQYF.